The 6 T cell receptor beta chains presented below share a single source sample, sequenced in a study of T cells in Graves' hyperthyroidism and ophthalmopathy. Regions amplified from RNA transcripts were the TCR beta CDR3 regions. First-round RT-PCR targeting the TCR CDR3 was performed with the HTBI primer set. From the multiplex PCR reads, TCRdb called clonotypes with MiXCR, one entry per CDR3 protein. Found here are about 620,000 distinct CDR3 sequences, under 20% of them singletons; the top ten hold around 4%. Sequenced: blood. The source is a woman in her 30s with Graves' hyperthyroidism.

This clonotype was counted only a few times. The chain is built from TRBV3-1 and TRBJ2-5; a possible D gene is TRBD1 (6 bases). The germline gives CDR1 LGHDT, CDR2 YNNKEL (reference sequence). This CDR3 comprises 15 residues. Trimming removed 5 bases at V and 9 bases at J, with 22 bases between. The CDR3 coding sequence is TGTGCCAGCAGCATACGCCGGGACGTAGCAGGGGCCCAGTACTTC. Translated, it gives CASSIRRDVAGAQYF.

The chain recombines TRBV29-1 with TRBJ2-1, with a weak D call TRBD2 (6 bases). This CDR3 region has 11 residues. CDR1 is SQVTM and CDR2 is ANQGSEA in the germline V gene. V lost 7 bases and J lost 5, with 9 bases in between. Here the CDR3 reads CSGGTDNEQFF. The CDR3 region has the DNA TGCAGCGGGGGGACTGACAATGAGCAGTTCTTC.

V gene TRBV19 combines with J gene TRBJ2-1, with D tentatively TRBD2 (7 bases). CDR3 length: 15 residues. Per the germline V gene, CDR1 is LNHDA and CDR2 is SQIVND (reference sequence). V was shortened by 3 bases and J by 5 bases, with 14 bases between the two germline ends. As DNA, the CDR3 is TGTGCCAGTAGTATTTCGGGGGGCAGCAACAATGAGCAGTTCTTC. Translation gives CASSISGGSNNEQFF.

This clonotype came up a few times. The chain combines TRBV15 with TRBJ2-6; 8 nucleotides match TRBD1. The CDR3 contains 18 residues. Germline values: CDR1 LNHNV, CDR2 YYDKDF (reference sequence). After removal of 1 base from V and 1 base from J, the junction contained 6 bases not matched to a gene. The CDR3 is CATSRGGRGLSGANVLTF. The DNA of the CDR3 is TGTGCCACCAGCAGAGGTGGCAGGGGGCTTTCTGGGGCCAACGTCCTGACTTTC. Looking up the rest from reference TRBV15 and TRBJ2-6 gives the full variable domain: DAMVIQNPRYQVTQFGKPVTLSCSQTLNHNVMYWYQQKSSQAPKLLFHYYDKDFNNEADTPDNFQSRRPNTSFCFLDIRSPGLGDTAMYLCATSRGGRGLSGANVLTFGAGSRLTVL.

This clonotype occurred once. This may arise from a read error, as a much more abundant clone is one base away. The conserved final phenylalanine or tryptophan is absent from the CDR3, which likely points to a read error. The J gene is TRBJ1-2, the V gene TRBV6-2 or TRBV6-3; the D gene is possibly TRBD1 (5 bases). V dropped 7 bases and J dropped 5 bases, with 17 bases sitting between them. Germline lookup yields CDR1 MNHEY and CDR2 SVGEGT. This CDR3 comprises 14 residues. CDR3 DNA: TGTGCCAGCACCGGGACTGGCAATGGATATGGCTACACCCTC. Translating gives CASTGTGNGYGYTL.

This clonotype appeared a few times. The chain uses TRBV7-9 and TRBJ2-1, with 8 positions matching TRBD2. Trimming cost V 2 bases and J 2 bases; bases outside gene matches: 5. This CDR3 region has 16 residues. Germline values: CDR1 SEHNR, CDR2 FQNEAQ (reference sequence). This CDR3 reads CASSLPLAGPYNEQFF. The CDR3, as DNA: TGTGCCAGCAGCTTACCCCTAGCGGGCCCCTACAATGAGCAGTTCTTC.